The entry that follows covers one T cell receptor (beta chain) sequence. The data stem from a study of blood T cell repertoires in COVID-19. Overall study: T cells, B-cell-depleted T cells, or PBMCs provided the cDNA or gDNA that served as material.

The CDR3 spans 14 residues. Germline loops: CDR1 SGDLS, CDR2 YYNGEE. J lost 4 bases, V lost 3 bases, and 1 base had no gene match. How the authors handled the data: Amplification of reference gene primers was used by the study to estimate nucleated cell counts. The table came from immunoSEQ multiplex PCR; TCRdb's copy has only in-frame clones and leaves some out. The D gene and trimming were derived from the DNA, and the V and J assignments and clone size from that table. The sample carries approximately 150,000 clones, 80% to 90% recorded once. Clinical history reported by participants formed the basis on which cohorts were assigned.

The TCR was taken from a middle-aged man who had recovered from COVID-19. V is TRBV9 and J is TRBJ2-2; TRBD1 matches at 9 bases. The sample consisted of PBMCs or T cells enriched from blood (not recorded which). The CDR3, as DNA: TGTGCCAGCAGCGGGGGACAGGGCACCGGGGAGCTGTTTTTT. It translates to CASSGGQGTGELFF.